A single sample gave rise to the 9 T cell receptor beta chains below, sequenced in a study of blood T cell repertoires in COVID-19. The data were produced by immunoSEQ multiplex PCR, yet TCRdb's version contains in-frame clones alone and is incomplete. The table has some 73,000 clones, around nine tenths seen once; the top ten hold around 12%. Sequenced input: peripheral blood. These receptors came from a woman aged 55-75 years with acute or convalescent COVID-19.

The table lists this clone with a few counts. The chain is built from TRBV5-8 and TRBJ1-1; TRBD1 is a possible D gene (6 bases). V was clipped by 1 base and J by 1 base, with 11 bases between them. The CDR3 is 15 residues long. CDR1 is SGHTS, CDR2 YDEGEE, per germline. CDR3 sequence: CASSLKGHRNTEAFF. The CDR3 nucleotides read TGTGCCAGCAGCTTGAAGGGACACCGGAACACTGAAGCTTTCTTT.

J is TRBJ1-4 and V is TRBV7-9, with 8 bases aligning to TRBD1. CDR1 SEHNR and CDR2 FQNEAQ come from the germline V gene (reference sequence). Germline trimming cut 2 bases from V and 3 bases from J; bases unmatched to any gene: 5. The CDR3 runs 16 residues. CDR3 DNA: TGTGCCAGCAGCTTATCAACAGGGGGGGCTAATGAAAAACTGTTTTTT. Translated: CASSLSTGGANEKLFF.

The V gene is TRBV6-5, the J gene TRBJ2-1, with TRBD2 matching 11 bases. The CDR3 is 13 amino acids. V lost 6 bases to trimming and J lost 6 bases; unmatched junction nucleotides: 1. CDR1 and CDR2 (germline): MNHEY, SVGAGI. This chain's CDR3 is CASSGLAGNEQFF. DNA of the CDR3: TGTGCCAGCAGCGGACTAGCGGGCAATGAGCAGTTCTTC.

The V gene is TRBV12-1, the J gene TRBJ2-7; TRBD1 reflects the table's D call only, with no check against the DNA. TRBV12-1 represents a pseudogene. CDR3 length equals 16 residues. CDR3 loop: CASSFVLLQGVLEQYF. CDR3 DNA sequence: TGTGCCAGCAGCTTTGTGTTATTACAGGGGGTGCTCGAGCAGTACTTC.

In its sample, this clone was seen a few times. As DNA, the CDR3 is TGTGCCAGCAGCTTGAGCCGGGACTACCGATCAAAAAATACGCAGTATTTT. It codes for CASSLSRDYRSKNTQYF. The chain recombines TRBV5-6 with TRBJ2-3, with TRBD2 matching over 7 bases. CDR1 is SGHDT, CDR2 YYEEEE, per germline. The CDR3 is 17 residues long. V gave up 1 base and J gave up 7 bases; unmatched junction bases: 15.

The chain couples TRBV3-1 (or the pseudogene TRBV3-2) to TRBJ1-2; D unclear. CDR3 length: 15 amino acids. Per the germline V gene, CDR1 is LGHDT and CDR2 is YNNKEL (reference sequence). Trimming shortened V by 0 bases and J by 2 bases, and 10 bases separated the two germline ends. CDR3 loop: CASSQDWTGNYGYTF. The CDR3 region has the DNA TGTGCCAGCAGCCAAGACTGGACGGGAAACTATGGCTACACCTTC.

The genes are TRBV30 and TRBJ1-4; 8 bases fit TRBD1. V lost 8 bases to trimming and J lost 5 bases; unmatched junction nucleotides: 7. The germline gives CDR1 GTSNPN, CDR2 SVGIG (reference sequence). CDR3 length: 13 residues. CDR3 region: CAANRGGNEKLFF. The CDR3 DNA reads TGTGCCGCCAACAGGGGGGGGAATGAAAAACTGTTTTTT. The full variable domain, completed using reference TRBV30 and TRBJ1-4, is SQTIHQWPATLVQPVGSPLSLECTVEGTSNPNLYWYRQAAGRGLQLLFYSVGIGQISSEVPQNLSASRPQDRQFILSSKKLLLSDSGFYLCAANRGGNEKLFFGSGTQLSVL.

The V call is TRBV21-1, the J call TRBJ2-1; TRBD2 is the table's D call and was not checked against the DNA. TRBV21-1 is termed a pseudogene. The CDR3 spans 13 residues. The CDR3 sequence is CATPLALGDEQFF. In DNA form, the CDR3 reads TGTGCCACCCCTCTGGCCCTTGGAGATGAGCAGTTCTTC.

The chain couples TRBV5-6 to TRBJ1-2; possibly TRBD1 for D (6 bases). Germline V gives CDR1 SGHDT, CDR2 YYEEEE. The CDR3 sequence is 12 residues long. Trimming removed 2 bases at V and 6 bases at J, with 8 bases between. As DNA, the CDR3 is TGTGCCAGCAGCTTTGCAGGGGATGGCTACACCTTC. This codes for CASSFAGDGYTF.